A selection of T cell receptor beta chains follows, all from one sample in a study of cytomegalovirus exposure and HLA in healthy donors. Profiling relied on immunoSEQ multiplex PCR, and the TCRdb table lists in-frame clones only, not all of them. The repertoire holds around 180,000 clones, with about 88% as singletons. The material sequenced was PBMCs. The origin of the receptors is a woman under 30 in good health and CMV-seronegative. CDR3s include the opening cysteine and the closing phenylalanine or tryptophan. The D gene is left open where the match is weak. Not all rows give a size; the values are once, few, many and, for expanded clones, a class.

D gene	J gene	clone size	V gene	CDR3 protein	CDR3 DNA
TRBD1	TRBJ1-3	NA	TRBV5-1	CASSLARQGAVGNTIYF	TGCGCCAGCAGCTTGGCGCGTCAGGGGGCAGTTGGAAACACCATATATTTT
NA	TRBJ1-1	few	TRBV2	CASSGRQTNTEAFF	TGTGCCAGCAGTGGGAGACAGACAAACACTGAAGCTTTCTTT
TRBD1	TRBJ2-7	NA	TRBV27	CASSLWADRGAKSYEQYF	TGTGCCAGCAGTTTATGGGCCGACAGGGGAGCAAAGTCCTACGAGCAGTACTTC
NA	TRBJ1-2	few	TRBV5-1	CASSLDRMYGYTF	TGCGCCAGCAGCTTGGACAGGATGTATGGCTACACCTTC
NA	TRBJ2-7	NA	TRBV5-1	CASSWTGRGYEQYF	TGCGCCAGCAGCTGGACAGGGAGGGGGTACGAGCAGTACTTC
NA	TRBJ1-3	NA	TRBV6-4	CASPREGSISGNTIYF	TGTGCCAGCCCCCGCGAGGGCTCCATTTCTGGAAACACCATATATTTT
TRBD1	TRBJ1-3	NA	TRBV6-1	CASSNRGEGNTIYF	TGTGCCAGCAGTAACAGGGGCGAAGGAAACACCATATATTTT
NA	TRBJ2-3	NA	TRBV6-1	CASPGGSTDTQYF	TGTGCCAGCCCAGGGGGGAGCACAGATACGCAGTATTTT
NA	TRBJ1-1	NA	TRBV7-2	CASSPQGIGEAFF	TGTGCCAGCAGTCCCCAGGGAATCGGTGAAGCTTTCTTT
TRBD2	TRBJ2-7	NA	TRBV5-1	CASSLEYVAGVSEQYF	TGCGCCAGCAGCTTGGAGTATGTAGCGGGAGTCTCCGAGCAGTACTTC
TRBD1	TRBJ2-5	NA	TRBV7-6	CASSWGTVETQYF	TGTGCCAGCAGCTGGGGGACAGTAGAGACCCAGTACTTC
NA	TRBJ1-1	NA	TRBV6-5	CASSEGVWSTEAFF	TGTGCCAGCAGTGAGGGGGTATGGAGCACTGAAGCTTTCTTT
TRBD2	TRBJ2-1	NA	TRBV7-3	CASSLTGTLAGGNEQFF	TGTGCCAGCAGCTTAACAGGGACCCTAGCGGGCGGCAATGAGCAGTTCTTC
NA	TRBJ2-7	NA	TRBV7-6	CASSLGAARTYEQYF	TGTGCCAGCAGCTTGGGGGCAGCGAGAACCTACGAGCAGTACTTC
NA	TRBJ2-1	NA	TRBV7-9	CASPRAGSSHNEQFF	TGTGCCAGCCCTAGGGCGGGCTCCTCCCACAATGAGCAGTTCTTC
TRBD1	TRBJ1-6	NA	TRBV30	CAWSQIIGTGGPSPLHF	TGTGCCTGGAGTCAAATTATCGGGACAGGGGGCCCGTCACCCCTCCACTTT
TRBD2	TRBJ2-5	NA	TRBV7-6	CASSWDGGGMKTQYF	TGTGCCAGCAGCTGGGATGGGGGGGGGATGAAGACCCAGTACTTC
NA	TRBJ2-7	NA	TRBV28	CASSLRGGQSPSYF	TGTGCCAGCAGTTTACGGGGCGGACAGTCCCCCTCATACTTC
TRBD2	TRBJ2-4	NA	TRBV5-4	CASSLGGGLAKNIQYF	TGTGCCAGCAGCTTAGGCGGGGGTTTAGCCAAAAACATTCAGTACTTC
NA	TRBJ2-3	NA	TRBV29-1	CSVRGGTTDTQYF	TGCAGCGTGAGGGGGGGCACCACAGATACGCAGTATTTT
NA	TRBJ2-7	NA	TRBV6-1	CASSYRDKLYEQYF	TGTGCCAGCAGTTATCGGGATAAACTGTACGAGCAGTACTTC
NA	TRBJ1-4	NA	TRBV2	CASTQNGGVNEKLFF	TGTGCCAGTACTCAAAATGGAGGAGTAAATGAAAAACTGTTTTTT
NA	TRBJ1-1	NA	TRBV5-1	CASSSLATSMNTEAFF	TGCGCCAGCAGCTCACTAGCAACATCTATGAACACTGAAGCTTTCTTT
TRBD1	TRBJ1-4	NA	TRBV5-6	CASSYGTGDEKLFF	TGTGCCAGCAGCTACGGGACAGGGGATGAAAAACTGTTTTTT
TRBD1	TRBJ2-7	NA	TRBV28	CASSKGGRNSYEQYF	TGTGCCAGCAGCAAAGGGGGCCGAAACTCCTACGAGCAGTACTTC
TRBD1	TRBJ1-5	NA	TRBV6-1	CASNFRDRVQPQHF	TGTGCCAGCAACTTCCGGGACAGGGTTCAGCCCCAGCATTTT
NA	TRBJ2-2	NA	TRBV6-6	CASTPRGAPPGELFF	TGTGCCAGCACCCCACGCGGGGCCCCACCCGGGGAGCTGTTTTTT
NA	TRBJ2-3	NA	TRBV5-1	CASSYGSQTDTQYF	TGCGCCAGCAGCTACGGGTCTCAGACAGATACGCAGTATTTT
TRBD2	TRBJ2-3	NA	TRBV11-2	CASSFSPPTSGSPSDTQYF	TGTGCCAGCAGCTTTAGCCCCCCTACTAGCGGGAGTCCTTCAGATACGCAGTATTTT
TRBD2	TRBJ2-1	NA	TRBV5-1	CASKAGGAWDEQFF	TGCGCCAGTAAAGCGGGGGGGGCCTGGGATGAGCAGTTCTTC
TRBD1	TRBJ2-1	NA	TRBV7-2	CASSLTQGTYNEQFF	TGTGCCAGCAGCTTAACACAGGGGACCTACAATGAGCAGTTCTTC
NA	TRBJ2-2	NA	TRBV25-1	CASHRRGSKNTGELFF	TGTGCCAGCCACAGAAGGGGTTCGAAGAACACCGGGGAGCTGTTTTTT
TRBD1	TRBJ2-5	NA	TRBV11-3	CASGDRKETQYF	TGTGCCAGTGGGGACAGAAAAGAGACCCAGTACTTC
TRBD2	TRBJ2-3	NA	TRBV6-5	CASSRTSGGPDTQYF	TGTGCCAGCAGTAGGACTAGCGGGGGGCCAGATACGCAGTATTTT
NA	TRBJ1-3	NA	TRBV4-3	CASSRSRVLDSGNTIYF	TGCGCCAGCAGCCGCTCCAGGGTCCTTGACTCTGGAAACACCATATATTTT
TRBD1	TRBJ1-6	NA	TRBV5-1	CASSAGTGSSPLHF	TGCGCCAGCAGCGCCGGGACAGGGAGTTCACCCCTCCACTTT
TRBD1	TRBJ1-1	NA	TRBV7-9	CANRDSENTEAFF	TGTGCCAACCGGGACAGCGAGAACACTGAAGCTTTCTTT
TRBD1	TRBJ2-7	few	TRBV7-9	CASSSTGTGSRSFSYEQYF	TGTGCCAGCAGCTCTACCGGGACAGGGAGTAGGTCGTTTTCCTACGAGCAGTACTTC
NA	TRBJ1-2	once	TRBV4-1	CASSQERGRGGYGYTF	TGCGCCAGCAGCCAAGAACGAGGCAGGGGCGGCTATGGCTACACCTTC
NA	TRBJ1-5	NA	TRBV28	CASTWGALSNQPQHF	TGTGCCAGCACGTGGGGAGCTTTAAGCAATCAGCCCCAGCATTTT
TRBD1	TRBJ1-6	NA	TRBV30	CALDQGVGNSPLHF	TGTGCCTTAGATCAGGGGGTGGGGAATTCACCCCTCCACTTT
NA	TRBJ2-7	NA	TRBV12-5	CASGLSGGTEQYF	TGTGCTAGTGGTTTGTCAGGCGGGACCGAGCAGTACTTC
TRBD2	TRBJ2-2	NA	TRBV5-4	CASSLVAGVTGELFF	TGTGCCAGCAGCTTGGTAGCGGGAGTCACCGGGGAGCTGTTTTTT
NA	TRBJ1-4	NA	TRBV4-1	CASSQDGRGNEKLFF	TGCGCCAGCAGCCAAGATGGCAGGGGCAATGAAAAACTGTTTTTT
NA	TRBJ2-5	once	TRBV5-1	CASSLAADSDRTQYF	TGCGCCAGCAGCTTGGCCGCGGACAGTGACAGGACCCAGTACTTC
TRBD1	TRBJ1-2	NA	TRBV7-9	CSSSDPRDRVDDYGYTF	TGTTCCAGCAGCGACCCCCGGGACAGGGTAGACGACTATGGCTACACCTTC
TRBD1	TRBJ2-7	NA	TRBV15	CATSRDKGALYEQYF	TGTGCCACCAGCAGAGACAAGGGGGCCCTCTACGAGCAGTACTTC
NA	TRBJ2-7	NA	TRBV13	CASRRGGHSYEQYF	TGTGCCAGCAGGAGGGGGGGACACTCCTACGAGCAGTACTTC
TRBD1	TRBJ1-2	few	TRBV2	CASGGQVPYGYTF	TGTGCCAGTGGGGGACAGGTTCCCTATGGCTACACCTTC
TRBD1	TRBJ1-5	NA	TRBV19	CASRQGNSNQPQHF	TGTGCCAGCCGACAGGGGAATAGCAATCAGCCCCAGCATTTT
TRBD1	TRBJ2-7	NA	TRBV23-1	CASSQSGQGREQYF	TGCGCCAGCAGTCAATCGGGACAGGGACGCGAGCAGTACTTC
NA	TRBJ1-2	NA	TRBV19	CASKHRADGYTF	TGTGCCAGTAAGCACAGGGCTGATGGCTACACCTTC
TRBD2	TRBJ2-3	NA	TRBV11-3	CASSFGASGGATDTQYF	TGTGCCAGCAGCTTCGGGGCTAGCGGGGGGGCCACAGATACGCAGTATTTT
TRBD1	TRBJ2-4	NA	TRBV4-2	CASSQRDRGNIQYF	TGTGCCAGCAGCCAACGGGACAGGGGAAACATTCAGTACTTC
NA	TRBJ1-6	few	TRBV30	CACQVSSYNSPLHF	TGTGCCTGCCAGGTCAGCTCCTATAATTCACCCCTCCACTTT